This TCR beta chain was captured in a study of cytomegalovirus exposure and HLA in healthy donors. Primers: 60 Vbeta forward and 13 Jbeta reverse. The table came from immunoSEQ multiplex PCR; TCRdb's copy has only in-frame clones and leaves some out. This table has about 96,000 clones, 60% to 75% appearing once. Healthy bone marrow donors formed the donor group. The germline V gene has CDR1 LNHDA and CDR2 SQIVND (reference sequence). V lost 3 bases to trimming and J lost 8 bases, with 13 bases between them. This CDR3 region has 14 residues. This rearrangement joins TRBV19 to TRBJ1-4; D not certain. The sample comprised PBMCs. This clonotype originated in a man between 60 and 75 years old in good health and CMV-seronegative. The CDR3, as DNA: TGTGCCAGTAGTATTGAGTTAACCGGGGAAAAACTGTTTTTT. Protein product: CASSIELTGEKLFF.